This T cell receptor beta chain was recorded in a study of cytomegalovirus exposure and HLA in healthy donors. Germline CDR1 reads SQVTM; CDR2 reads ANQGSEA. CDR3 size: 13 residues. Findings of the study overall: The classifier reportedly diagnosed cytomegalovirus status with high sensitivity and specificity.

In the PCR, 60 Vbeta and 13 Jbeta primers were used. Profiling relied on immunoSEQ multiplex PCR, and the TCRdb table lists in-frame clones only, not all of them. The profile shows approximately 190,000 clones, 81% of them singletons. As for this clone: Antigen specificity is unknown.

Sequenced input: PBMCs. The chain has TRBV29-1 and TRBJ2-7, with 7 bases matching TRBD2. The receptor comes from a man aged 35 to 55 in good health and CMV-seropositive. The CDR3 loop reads CSVEAGGGREQYF. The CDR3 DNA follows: TGCAGTGTGGAGGCTGGCGGGGGTCGGGAGCAGTACTTC.